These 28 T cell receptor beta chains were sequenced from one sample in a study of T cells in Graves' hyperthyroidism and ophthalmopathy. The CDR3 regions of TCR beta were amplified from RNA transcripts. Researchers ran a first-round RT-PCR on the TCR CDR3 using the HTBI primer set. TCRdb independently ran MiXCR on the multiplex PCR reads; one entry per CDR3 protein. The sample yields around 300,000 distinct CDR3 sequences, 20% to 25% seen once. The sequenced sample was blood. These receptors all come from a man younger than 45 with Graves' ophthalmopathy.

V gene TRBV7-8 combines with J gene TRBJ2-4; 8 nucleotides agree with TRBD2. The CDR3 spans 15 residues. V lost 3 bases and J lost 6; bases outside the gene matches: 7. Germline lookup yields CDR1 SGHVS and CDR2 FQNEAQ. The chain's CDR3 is CASSLGSGTRNIQYF. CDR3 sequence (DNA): TGTGCCAGCAGCTTGGGTTCTGGGACTAGAAACATTCAGTACTTC.

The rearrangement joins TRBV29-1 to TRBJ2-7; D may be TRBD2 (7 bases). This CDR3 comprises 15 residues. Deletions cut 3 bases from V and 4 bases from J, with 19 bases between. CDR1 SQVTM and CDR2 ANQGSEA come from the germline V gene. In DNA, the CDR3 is TGCAGCGTTGACCTAGGACAGCGGGGAGTATACGAGCAGTACTTC. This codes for CSVDLGQRGVYEQYF.

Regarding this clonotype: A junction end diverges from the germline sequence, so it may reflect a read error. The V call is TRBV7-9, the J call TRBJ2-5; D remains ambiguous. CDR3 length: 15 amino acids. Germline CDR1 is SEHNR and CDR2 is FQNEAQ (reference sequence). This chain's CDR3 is CASSLGGVGQDTQYF. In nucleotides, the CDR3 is TGTGCCAGCAGCTTAGGTGGGGTTGGTCAAGATACCCAGTACTTC.

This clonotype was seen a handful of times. The CDR3 here is CSARATDGIQYF. DNA for the CDR3: TGCAGTGCTAGAGCTACAGATGGCATTCAGTACTTC. V usage is TRBV20-1 and J usage is TRBJ2-4; D is unresolved. This CDR3 has 12 amino acids. Germline CDR1 and CDR2: DFQATT and SNEGSKA (reference sequence). Trimming shortened V by 1 base and J by 9 bases, and 10 bases separated the two germline ends.

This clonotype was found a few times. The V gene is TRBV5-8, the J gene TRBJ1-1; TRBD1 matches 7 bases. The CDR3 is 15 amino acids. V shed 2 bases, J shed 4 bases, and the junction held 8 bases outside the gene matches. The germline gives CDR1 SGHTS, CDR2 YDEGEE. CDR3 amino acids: CASSFRLPGGTEAFF. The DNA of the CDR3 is TGTGCCAGCAGCTTTAGATTACCAGGGGGCACTGAAGCTTTCTTT. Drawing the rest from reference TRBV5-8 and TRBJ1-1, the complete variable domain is EAGVTQSPTHLIKTRGQQATLRCSPISGHTSVYWYQQALGLGLQFLLWYDEGEERNRGNFPPRFSGRQFPNYSSELNVNALELEDSALYLCASSFRLPGGTEAFFGQGTRLTVV.

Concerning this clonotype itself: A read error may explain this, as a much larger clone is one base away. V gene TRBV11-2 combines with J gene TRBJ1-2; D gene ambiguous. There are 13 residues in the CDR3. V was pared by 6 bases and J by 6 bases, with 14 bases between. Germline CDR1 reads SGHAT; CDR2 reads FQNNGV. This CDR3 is CASSQWAADGYTF. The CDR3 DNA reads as TGTGCCAGCAGTCAGTGGGCAGCCGATGGCTACACCTTC.

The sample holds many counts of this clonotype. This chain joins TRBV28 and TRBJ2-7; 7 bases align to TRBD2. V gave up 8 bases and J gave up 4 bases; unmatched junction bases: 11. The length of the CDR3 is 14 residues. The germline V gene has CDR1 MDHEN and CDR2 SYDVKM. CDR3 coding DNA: TGTGCCAGCTCCAGTTCTAGCGGAATATACGAGCAGTACTTC. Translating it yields CASSSSSGIYEQYF.

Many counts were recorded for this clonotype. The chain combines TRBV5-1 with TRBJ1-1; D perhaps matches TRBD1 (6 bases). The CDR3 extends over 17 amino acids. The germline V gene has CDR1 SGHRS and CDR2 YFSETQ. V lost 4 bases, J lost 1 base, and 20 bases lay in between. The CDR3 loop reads CASSPTPVGTPNTEAFF. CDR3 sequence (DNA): TGCGCCAGCAGCCCAACCCCGGTGGGGACACCGAACACTGAAGCTTTCTTT.

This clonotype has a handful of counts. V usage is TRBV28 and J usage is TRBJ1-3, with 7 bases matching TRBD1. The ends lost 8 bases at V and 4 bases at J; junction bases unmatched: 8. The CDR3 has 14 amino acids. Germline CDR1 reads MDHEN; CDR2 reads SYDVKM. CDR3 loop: CASLTGWDGNTIYF. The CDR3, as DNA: TGTGCCAGCTTGACAGGGTGGGACGGAAACACCATATATTTT.

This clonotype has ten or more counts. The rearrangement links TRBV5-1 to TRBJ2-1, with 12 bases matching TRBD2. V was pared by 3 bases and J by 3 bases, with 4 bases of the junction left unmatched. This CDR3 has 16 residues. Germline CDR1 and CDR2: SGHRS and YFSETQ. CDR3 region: CASSSTSGSLYNEQFF. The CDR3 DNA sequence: TGCGCCAGCAGCTCGACTAGCGGGAGTCTCTACAATGAGCAGTTCTTC.

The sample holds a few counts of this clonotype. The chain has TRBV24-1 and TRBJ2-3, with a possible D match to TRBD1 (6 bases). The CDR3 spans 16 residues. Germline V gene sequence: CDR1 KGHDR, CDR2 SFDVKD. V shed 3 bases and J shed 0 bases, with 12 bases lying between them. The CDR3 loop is CATSDPRDTSTDTQYF. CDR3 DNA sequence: TGTGCCACCAGTGATCCCAGGGACACTAGCACAGATACGCAGTATTTT.

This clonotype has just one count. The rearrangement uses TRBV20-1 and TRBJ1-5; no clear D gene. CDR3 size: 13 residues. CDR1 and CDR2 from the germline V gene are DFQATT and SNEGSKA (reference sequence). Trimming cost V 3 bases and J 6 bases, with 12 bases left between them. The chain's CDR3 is CSASSTSGQPQHF. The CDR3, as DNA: TGCAGTGCTAGTTCCACTAGCGGTCAGCCCCAGCATTTT.

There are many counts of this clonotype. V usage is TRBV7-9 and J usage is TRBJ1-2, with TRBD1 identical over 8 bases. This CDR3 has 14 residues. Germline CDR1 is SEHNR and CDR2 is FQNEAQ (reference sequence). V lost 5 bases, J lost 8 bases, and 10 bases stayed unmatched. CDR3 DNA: TGTGCCAGCAGCCACAATACAGGGGGGGAAGGCTACACCTTC. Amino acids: CASSHNTGGEGYTF.

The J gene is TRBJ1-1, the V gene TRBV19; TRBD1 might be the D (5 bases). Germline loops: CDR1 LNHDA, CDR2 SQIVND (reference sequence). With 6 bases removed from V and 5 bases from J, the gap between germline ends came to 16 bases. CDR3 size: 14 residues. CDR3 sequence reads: CASRTQDGGTEAFF. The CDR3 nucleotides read TGTGCCAGTAGGACCCAGGATGGGGGGACTGAAGCTTTCTTT.

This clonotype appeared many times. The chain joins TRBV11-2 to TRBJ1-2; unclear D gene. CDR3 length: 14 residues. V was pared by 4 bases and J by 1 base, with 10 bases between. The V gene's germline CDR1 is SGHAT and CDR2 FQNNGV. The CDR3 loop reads CASSSLPLNYGYTF. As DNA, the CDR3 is TGTGCCAGCAGCTCATTACCCCTTAACTATGGCTACACCTTC.

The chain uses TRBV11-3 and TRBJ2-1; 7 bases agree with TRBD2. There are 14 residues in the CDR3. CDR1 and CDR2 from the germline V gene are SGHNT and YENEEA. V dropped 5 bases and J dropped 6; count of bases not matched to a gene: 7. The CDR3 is CASSPVSGGNEQFF. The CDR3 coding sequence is TGTGCCAGCAGCCCCGTCTCGGGGGGCAATGAGCAGTTCTTC.

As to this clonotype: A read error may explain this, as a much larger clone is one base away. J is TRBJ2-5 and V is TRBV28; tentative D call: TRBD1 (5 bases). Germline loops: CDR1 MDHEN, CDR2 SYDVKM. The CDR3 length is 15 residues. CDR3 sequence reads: CASSPPTATSETQHF. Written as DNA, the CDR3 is TGTGCCAGCAGTCCTCCGACAGCAACCTCAGAGACCCAGCACTTC.

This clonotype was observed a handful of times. The CDR3 nucleotides are TGCGCCAGCAGCCTGGGGAGCTTGAGCTCCTACGAGCAGTACTTC. It is translated as CASSLGSLSSYEQYF. The chain recombines TRBV5-1 with TRBJ2-7, with a tentative D call TRBD2 (5 bases). Germline-derived CDR1 and CDR2 are SGHRS and YFSETQ. This CDR3 is built from 15 residues. V lost 4 bases to trimming and J lost 0 bases, with 14 bases between them.

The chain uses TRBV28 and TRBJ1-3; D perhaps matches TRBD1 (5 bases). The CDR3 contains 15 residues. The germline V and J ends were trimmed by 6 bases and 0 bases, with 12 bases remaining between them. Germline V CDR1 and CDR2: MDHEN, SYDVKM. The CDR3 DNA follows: TGTGCCAGCAGCCCTGGGACCAGCTCTGGAAACACCATATATTTT. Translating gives CASSPGTSSGNTIYF.

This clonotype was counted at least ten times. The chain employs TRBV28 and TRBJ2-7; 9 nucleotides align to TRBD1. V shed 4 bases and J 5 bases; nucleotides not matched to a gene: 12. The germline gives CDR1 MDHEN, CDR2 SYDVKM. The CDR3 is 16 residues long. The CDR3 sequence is CASSSPGTGSLHEQYF. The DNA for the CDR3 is TGTGCCAGCAGTTCTCCCGGGACAGGGAGTCTCCACGAGCAGTACTTC.

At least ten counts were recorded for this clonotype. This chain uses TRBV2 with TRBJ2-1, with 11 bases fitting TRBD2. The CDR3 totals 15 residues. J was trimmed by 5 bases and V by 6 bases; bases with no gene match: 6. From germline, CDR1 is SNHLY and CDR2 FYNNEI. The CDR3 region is CASRLTSGGHNEQFF. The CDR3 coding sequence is TGTGCCAGCAGACTTACTAGCGGGGGCCACAATGAGCAGTTCTTC.

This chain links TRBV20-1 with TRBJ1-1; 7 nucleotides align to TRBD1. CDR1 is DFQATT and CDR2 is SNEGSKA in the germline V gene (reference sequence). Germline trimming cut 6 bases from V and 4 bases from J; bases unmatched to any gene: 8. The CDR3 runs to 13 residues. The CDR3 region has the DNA TGCAGTGCGGGGAGGGGGCCGGCCACTGAAGCTTTCTTT. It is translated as CSAGRGPATEAFF.

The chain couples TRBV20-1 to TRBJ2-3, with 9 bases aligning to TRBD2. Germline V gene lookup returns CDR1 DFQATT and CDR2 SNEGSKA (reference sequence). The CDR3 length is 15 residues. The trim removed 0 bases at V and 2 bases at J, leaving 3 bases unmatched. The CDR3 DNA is TGCAGTGCTAGAGAGAGACTAGCGGTCACAGATACGCAGTATTTT. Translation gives CSARERLAVTDTQYF.

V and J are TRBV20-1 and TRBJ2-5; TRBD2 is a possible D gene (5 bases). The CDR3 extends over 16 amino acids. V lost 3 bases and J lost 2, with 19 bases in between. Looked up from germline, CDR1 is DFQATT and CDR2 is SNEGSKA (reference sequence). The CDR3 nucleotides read TGCAGTGCTAGTAAGAAGCCCGGAGGCTGGCAAGAGACCCAGTACTTC. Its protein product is CSASKKPGGWQETQYF.

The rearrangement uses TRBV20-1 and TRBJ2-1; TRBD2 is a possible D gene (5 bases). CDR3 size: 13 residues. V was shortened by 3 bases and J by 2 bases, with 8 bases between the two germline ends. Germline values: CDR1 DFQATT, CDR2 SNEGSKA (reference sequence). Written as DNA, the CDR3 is TGCAGTGCTAGTTACGGGACCTACAATGAGCAGTTCTTC. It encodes CSASYGTYNEQFF.

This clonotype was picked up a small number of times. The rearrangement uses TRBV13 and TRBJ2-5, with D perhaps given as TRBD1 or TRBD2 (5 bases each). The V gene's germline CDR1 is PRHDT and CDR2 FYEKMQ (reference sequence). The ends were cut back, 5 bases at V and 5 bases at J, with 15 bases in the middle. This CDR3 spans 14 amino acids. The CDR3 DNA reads TGTGCCAGCAGCCGCAAAACGGGGCTGGAGACCCAGTACTTC. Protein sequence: CASSRKTGLETQYF. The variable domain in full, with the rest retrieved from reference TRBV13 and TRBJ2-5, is AAGVIQSPRHLIKEKRETATLKCYPIPRHDTVYWYQQGPGQDPQFLISFYEKMQSDKGSIPDRFSAQQFSDYHSELNMSSLELGDSALYFCASSRKTGLETQYFGPGTRLLVL.

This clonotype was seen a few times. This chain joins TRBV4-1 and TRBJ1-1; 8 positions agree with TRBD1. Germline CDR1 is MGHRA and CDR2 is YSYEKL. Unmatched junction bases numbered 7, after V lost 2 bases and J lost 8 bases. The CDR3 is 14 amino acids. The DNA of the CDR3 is TGCGCCAGCAGCCAACTACTACAGGGGGAAGAAGCTTTCTTT. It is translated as CASSQLLQGEEAFF.

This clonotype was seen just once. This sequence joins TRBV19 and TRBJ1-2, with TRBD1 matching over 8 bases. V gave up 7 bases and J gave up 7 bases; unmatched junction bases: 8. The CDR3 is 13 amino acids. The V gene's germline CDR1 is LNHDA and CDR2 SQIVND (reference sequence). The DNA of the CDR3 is TGTGCCAGTAAGGTACAGGGGGAGTTTGGCTACACCTTC. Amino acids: CASKVQGEFGYTF.